This is a list of T cell receptor beta chains from one sample in a study of blood T cell repertoires in COVID-19. Assay: immunoSEQ multiplex PCR; the TCRdb copy retains only in-frame clones and omits some. In the table there are 120,000 or so clones, around 80% of which are singletons. Material for sequencing was peripheral blood. Every receptor here comes from a woman between 50 and 59 years old with acute or convalescent COVID-19. The CDR3 runs from the conserved cysteine through the conserved F or W. Fields, in order: clone size, J gene, V gene, CDR3 protein. A clone size is listed for some rows: how often the clone was seen (once, few, many), or a class if it is expanded.

abundance: -
j_gene: TRBJ2-1
v_gene: TRBV5-6
CDR3aa: CAGSAGWSVNNEQFF

abundance: -
j_gene: TRBJ1-2
v_gene: TRBV5-4
CDR3aa: CASSWGQGAHYGYTF

abundance: -
j_gene: TRBJ2-2
v_gene: TRBV19
CDR3aa: CASSSVGGGVLTGELFF

abundance: -
j_gene: TRBJ1-4
v_gene: TRBV3-1/TRBV3-2
CDR3aa: CASSQDQNEKLFF

abundance: -
j_gene: TRBJ1-3
v_gene: TRBV10-2
CDR3aa: CASSESSGGRNTIYF

abundance: -
j_gene: TRBJ1-4
v_gene: TRBV29-1
CDR3aa: CSARGAGGEKLFF

abundance: -
j_gene: TRBJ1-5
v_gene: TRBV12-3/TRBV12-4
CDR3aa: CASSLLSNQPQHF

abundance: -
j_gene: TRBJ1-1
v_gene: TRBV2
CDR3aa: CASREQGKAEAFF

abundance: -
j_gene: TRBJ2-2
v_gene: TRBV9
CDR3aa: CASSVDPLARAGELFF

abundance: -
j_gene: TRBJ2-7
v_gene: TRBV7-8
CDR3aa: CASSLGTRRHEQYF

abundance: -
j_gene: TRBJ1-5
v_gene: TRBV28
CDR3aa: CASRRQGSGKPQHF

abundance: once
j_gene: TRBJ1-2
v_gene: TRBV5-4
CDR3aa: CASSPSAGAVSNYGYTF

abundance: -
j_gene: TRBJ2-3
v_gene: TRBV6-5
CDR3aa: CASSYLRFSEPDTQYF

abundance: -
j_gene: TRBJ2-2
v_gene: TRBV11-2
CDR3aa: CASSPGVNTGELFF

abundance: -
j_gene: TRBJ1-2
v_gene: TRBV2
CDR3aa: CASASRARPDGYTF

abundance: -
j_gene: TRBJ2-3
v_gene: TRBV5-4
CDR3aa: CASSFDSSRADTQYF

abundance: -
j_gene: TRBJ1-5
v_gene: TRBV28
CDR3aa: CASSLGGWVNQPQHF

abundance: once
j_gene: TRBJ1-4
v_gene: TRBV3-1/TRBV3-2
CDR3aa: CASSRRGGNNEKLFF

abundance: -
j_gene: TRBJ1-2
v_gene: TRBV9
CDR3aa: CASSAQGFDGYTF

abundance: once
j_gene: TRBJ1-5
v_gene: TRBV2
CDR3aa: CASSESGGQYNQPQHF

abundance: -
j_gene: TRBJ1-5
v_gene: TRBV19
CDR3aa: CASSMSWQGDLYSNQPQHF

abundance: once
j_gene: TRBJ2-3
v_gene: TRBV15
CDR3aa: CATSRDGGLGTDTQYF

abundance: -
j_gene: TRBJ1-3
v_gene: TRBV6-5
CDR3aa: CASRSPFGYGNTIYF

abundance: -
j_gene: TRBJ2-1
v_gene: TRBV9
CDR3aa: CASSVAGAGGNEQFF

abundance: -
j_gene: TRBJ1-6
v_gene: TRBV30
CDR3aa: CAWSVLDSFNSPLHF

abundance: -
j_gene: TRBJ1-4
v_gene: TRBV5-4
CDR3aa: CASSDPTGPNEKLFF

abundance: -
j_gene: TRBJ1-1
v_gene: TRBV28
CDR3aa: CASSLGRSNTEAFF

abundance: -
j_gene: TRBJ1-4
v_gene: TRBV2
CDR3aa: CASSGLGQPNEKLFF

abundance: few
j_gene: TRBJ2-1
v_gene: TRBV6-5
CDR3aa: CASTPGLAFNEQFF

abundance: -
j_gene: TRBJ2-7
v_gene: TRBV5-1
CDR3aa: CASSLDEGEGEQYF

abundance: few
j_gene: TRBJ1-3
v_gene: TRBV6-5
CDR3aa: CASRFSSGNTIYF

abundance: -
j_gene: TRBJ2-3
v_gene: TRBV7-3
CDR3aa: CASKRGTGGTDTQYF

abundance: -
j_gene: TRBJ1-5
v_gene: TRBV19
CDR3aa: CASRQGTQPQHF